These 30 T cell receptor beta chains came from one sample sequenced in a study of beta chain features in type 1 diabetes. Sequenced material consisted of expressed TCRB transcripts (all of the isolated RNA was reverse transcribed). Assay used: immunoSEQ multiplex PCR; TCRdb lists only in-frame clones, some missing. In the table there are around 160,000 clones, under 60% of which are singletons. Sequencing was done on a sample of Tregs from blood. These receptors were obtained from a man younger than 35 in good health.

This clone was observed a few times. This chain joins TRBV7-9 and TRBJ2-1; possibly TRBD2 for D (6 bases). Germline assignment: CDR1 SEHNR and CDR2 FQNEAQ (reference sequence). Trimming took 1 base from V and 4 from J, leaving 14 bases between them. CDR3 length: 16 residues. CDR3 residues: CASSLVRLTSYNEQFF. The CDR3 DNA reads as TGTGCCAGCAGCTTAGTTCGACTGACTAGTTACAATGAGCAGTTCTTC.

This clone has more than one count but fewer than ten. The V and J genes are TRBV19 and TRBJ1-4; D is perhaps TRBD1 (6 bases). CDR1 is LNHDA and CDR2 is SQIVND in the germline V gene (reference sequence). The V end was cut by 5 bases, the J end by 3 bases, with 13 bases between. The CDR3 extends over 15 amino acids. CDR3 sequence reads: CASSPRQAPNEKLFF. The CDR3 DNA is TGTGCCAGTAGTCCCCGACAGGCCCCTAATGAAAAACTGTTTTTT.

The chain's CDR3 is CASRSGRAGTDTQYF. In nucleotides, the CDR3 is TGCGCCAGCAGGTCCGGGAGGGCCGGCACAGATACGCAGTATTTT. The V gene is TRBV5-1, the J gene TRBJ2-3; TRBD2 agrees at 8 bases. V trimming: 5 bases; J trimming: 1 base; junction bases outside the gene matches: 6. Germline V gene sequence: CDR1 SGHRS, CDR2 YFSETQ. The CDR3 totals 15 residues.

Turning to this clone: The same CDR3 arises from other DNA sequences in this sample as well. The chain combines TRBV7-2 with TRBJ2-3, with TRBD2 matching over 8 bases. CDR1 is SGHTA, CDR2 FQGNSA, per germline. There are 14 residues in the CDR3. V lost 4 bases, J lost 4 bases, and 4 bases stayed unmatched. The CDR3 region is CASSSRLASDTQYF. As DNA, the CDR3 is TGTGCCAGCAGCTCCAGACTAGCGTCAGATACGCAGTATTTT.

Notes on this clone: One junction end does not reproduce the germline sequence, and a read error may be involved. The chain has TRBV6-6 and TRBJ2-4, with 10 bases matching TRBD2. The germline V gene has CDR1 MNHNY and CDR2 SVGAGI (reference sequence). The CDR3 totals 13 residues. The CDR3 sequence is CASSSRLAGQLVF. The DNA for the CDR3 is TGTGCCAGCAGTTCCCGACTAGCGGGCCAGCTTGTCTTC.

This clone was counted a single time. CDR3 sequence: CASSLAPGTSGSFYEQYF. In DNA form, the CDR3 reads TGTGCCAGCAGCTTGGCCCCCGGGACTAGCGGGTCGTTCTACGAGCAGTACTTC. This rearrangement joins TRBV7-3 to TRBJ2-7, with 12 bases matching TRBD2. Per the germline V gene, CDR1 is SGHTA and CDR2 is FQGTGA. There are 18 residues in the CDR3. Trimming at V came to 3 bases and at J to 3 bases, leaving 12 bases not matched to a gene. Together with reference TRBV7-3 and TRBJ2-7, the CDR3 gives the full variable domain: GAGVSQTPSNKVTEKGKYVELRCDPISGHTALYWYRQSLGQGPEFLIYFQGTGAADDSGLPNDRFFAVRPEGSVSTLKIQRTERGDSAVYLCASSLAPGTSGSFYEQYFGPGTRLTVT.

The V gene is TRBV28, the J gene TRBJ2-1; 14 nucleotides line up with TRBD2. This CDR3 comprises 18 residues. In germline, CDR1 is MDHEN, CDR2 SYDVKM. V gave up 6 bases and J gave up 0 bases; unmatched junction bases: 7. CDR3 nucleotides: TGTGCCAGCAGAGGACTAGCGGGGGGCCTTAGCTCCTACAATGAGCAGTTCTTC. Its protein is CASRGLAGGLSSYNEQFF. Full variable domain (rest looked up from reference TRBV28 and TRBJ2-1): DVKVTQSSRYLVKRTGEKVFLECVQDMDHENMFWYRQDPGLGLRLIYFSYDVKMKEKGDIPEGYSVSREKKERFSLILESASTNQTSMYLCASRGLAGGLSSYNEQFFGPGTRLTVL.

This clone has only a few counts. CDR3 sequence: CSGQINYEQYF. In nucleotides, the CDR3 is TGCAGTGGTCAGATAAACTACGAGCAGTACTTC. The rearrangement joins TRBV20-1 to TRBJ2-7; no reliable D call. From germline, CDR1 is DFQATT and CDR2 SNEGSKA (reference sequence). The CDR3 runs 11 residues. V lost 7 bases and J lost 3, with 10 bases in between.

The V and J genes are TRBV4-3 and TRBJ1-2; 10 bases are a match to TRBD1. The J segment lost 8 bases and the V segment lost 3 bases, leaving 9 bases of the junction unmatched. Germline loops: CDR1 LGHNA, CDR2 YSLEER. The CDR3 has 15 amino acids. Written as DNA, the CDR3 is TGCGCCAGCAGCCATTTGGGACAGGGGCAGAGGGGCTACACCTTC. It codes for CASSHLGQGQRGYTF.

The J gene is TRBJ2-3, the V gene TRBV5-6; tentatively, D is TRBD2 (5 bases). The length of the CDR3 is 18 residues. Germline V CDR1 and CDR2: SGHDT, YYEEEE. Trimming left V 4 bases short and J 0 bases short, with 21 bases between. CDR3 DNA: TGTGCCAGCAGCACCCTCCTAAGCGGAAGTACCAGCACAGATACGCAGTATTTT. It encodes CASSTLLSGSTSTDTQYF. Full variable domain (remainder filled in from reference TRBV5-6 and TRBJ2-3): DAGVTQSPTHLIKTRGQQVTLRCSPKSGHDTVSWYQQALGQGPQFIFQYYEEEERQRGNFPDRFSGHQFPNYSSELNVNALLLGDSALYLCASSTLLSGSTSTDTQYFGPGTRLTVL.

This clone was detected once. CDR3 residues: CASREQGAGKKLFF. DNA for the CDR3: TGTGCCAGCAGGGAACAGGGGGCCGGGAAAAAACTGTTTTTT. The chain uses TRBV28 and TRBJ1-4; TRBD1 matches at 9 bases. The V and J ends lost 6 bases and 9 bases, in that order; junction bases with no gene match: 8. The germline V gene has CDR1 MDHEN and CDR2 SYDVKM. This CDR3 has 14 amino acids.

The V and J genes are TRBV5-5 and TRBJ1-2, with D possibly being TRBD1 (6 bases). Per germline, CDR1 SGHKS and CDR2 YYEKEE (reference sequence). This CDR3 region has 12 residues. V lost 4 bases and J lost 8, with 12 bases in between. CDR3 DNA: TGTGCCAGCAGCCTGAGGGGGTTGGGCTACACCTTC. Translating gives CASSLRGLGYTF.

The chain carries TRBV7-2 and TRBJ1-2; D gene uncertain. Germline lookup yields CDR1 SGHTA and CDR2 FQGNSA. Trimming pared 4 bases from V and 4 bases from J, leaving 7 bases between. CDR3 length: 12 residues. CDR3 residues: CASSYFRYGYTF. CDR3 DNA: TGTGCCAGCAGCTACTTTCGCTATGGCTACACCTTC.

This clone has a single count. At one end, the junction sequence differs from germline, possibly due to a read error. V and J are TRBV28 and TRBJ2-7, with D perhaps matching TRBD1 (5 bases). CDR3 length equals 14 residues. Germline loops: CDR1 MDHEN, CDR2 SYDVKM. In DNA, the CDR3 is TGTGCCAGCAGTCCTATGGGGCCGCCCTACGAGCAATACTTC. As protein: CASSPMGPPYEQYF.

This clone was counted between two and nine times. The V call is TRBV18, the J call TRBJ2-1; 11 nucleotides line up with TRBD2. CDR1 and CDR2 (germline): KGHSH, LQKENI. The CDR3 is made up of 16 amino acids. The ends lost 2 bases at V and 3 bases at J; junction bases unmatched: 3. The DNA of the CDR3 is TGTGCCAGCTCACCAACACTAGCGGGAGACTACAATGAGCAGTTCTTC. Protein product: CASSPTLAGDYNEQFF. Looking up the rest from reference TRBV18 and TRBJ2-1 gives the full variable domain: NAGVMQNPRHLVRRRGQEARLRCSPMKGHSHVYWYRQLPEEGLKFMVYLQKENIIDESGMPKERFSAEFPKEGPSILRIQQVVRGDSAAYFCASSPTLAGDYNEQFFGPGTRLTVL.

V usage is TRBV18 and J usage is TRBJ2-5; 7 nucleotides line up with TRBD1. Trimming took 3 bases from V and 1 from J; bases not matched to a gene: 2. This CDR3 has 14 amino acids. Germline values: CDR1 KGHSH, CDR2 LQKENI. CDR3 nucleotide sequence: TGTGCCAGCTCACCGGGGACAGTCCAAGAGACCCAGTACTTC. It encodes CASSPGTVQETQYF.

The chain recombines TRBV6-6 with TRBJ2-7; the D is unclear. V shed 10 bases and J shed 3 bases, with 4 bases lying between them. The CDR3 totals 9 residues. CDR1 MNHNY and CDR2 SVGAGI come from the germline V gene (reference sequence). The CDR3: CATGYEQYF. CDR3 DNA: TGTGCCACGGGCTACGAGCAGTACTTC.

This sequence joins TRBV20-1 and TRBJ1-2; D not certain. Germline CDR1 reads DFQATT; CDR2 reads SNEGSKA (reference sequence). The germline V and J ends were trimmed by 7 bases and 2 bases, with 8 bases remaining between them. The CDR3 length is 11 residues. This CDR3 is CSVSINYGYTF. CDR3 DNA: TGCAGTGTCTCTATCAACTATGGCTACACCTTC.

A few counts support this clone. The chain carries TRBV7-8 and TRBJ2-7; TRBD2 matches at 13 bases. The CDR3 length is 19 residues. Germline CDR1 reads SGHVS; CDR2 reads FQNEAQ. Unmatched junction bases numbered 12, after V lost 1 base and J lost 3 bases. The DNA of the CDR3 is TGTGCCAGCAGCTTAGGACAAACCCGCGGACTAGCGGGAGTCTACGAGCAGTACTTC. It codes for CASSLGQTRGLAGVYEQYF.

The gene calls are TRBV10-2 and TRBJ1-2; a weak D match, TRBD1 (6 bases). With 6 bases removed from V and 0 bases from J, the gap between germline ends came to 8 bases. Looked up from germline, CDR1 is WSHSY and CDR2 is SAAADI. This CDR3 spans 13 amino acids. The CDR3 DNA reads as TGCGCCAGCAGACAGGGAACTAACTATGGCTACACCTTC. Translating it yields CASRQGTNYGYTF.

This clone has just a few counts. The rearrangement joins TRBV7-8 to TRBJ2-7, with a weak D call TRBD2 (5 bases). V was clipped by 4 bases and J by 5 bases, with 15 bases between them. CDR3 length equals 14 residues. Germline-derived CDR1 and CDR2 are SGHVS and FQNEAQ. The CDR3 DNA reads TGTGCCAGCAGCTCACCCGGACTTGGGGACGAGCAGTACTTC. Translation: CASSSPGLGDEQYF.

This clone showed up just a few times. CDR3 sequence: CSGPVHYGYTF. The CDR3 DNA reads TGCAGTGGGCCAGTTCACTATGGCTACACCTTC. The chain carries TRBV20-1 and TRBJ1-2; D remains ambiguous. Germline CDR1 and CDR2: DFQATT and SNEGSKA (reference sequence). This CDR3 spans 11 amino acids. V dropped 7 bases and J dropped 3 bases, with 9 bases sitting between them.

The chain couples TRBV30 to TRBJ1-5; tentatively, D is TRBD1 (5 bases). The CDR3 has 15 residues. CDR1 and CDR2 (germline): GTSNPN, SVGIG (reference sequence). The V end was cut by 2 bases, the J end by 2 bases, with 13 bases between. CDR3 DNA sequence: TGTGCCTGGAGTCACCGGGGGGATGGCAATCAGCCCCAGCATTTT. This codes for CAWSHRGDGNQPQHF.

The rearrangement uses TRBV27 and TRBJ2-1; perhaps TRBD1 as D (6 bases). V was cut by 7 bases and J by 4 bases, with 14 bases left in between. Germline lookup yields CDR1 MNHEY and CDR2 SMNVEV (reference sequence). The CDR3 has 14 amino acids. The CDR3 nucleotides are TGTGCCAGCAAGCAGGACAGAGGATACAATGAGCAGTTCTTC. Amino acid sequence: CASKQDRGYNEQFF.

This clone turned up a few times. J is TRBJ1-2 and V is TRBV4-3; D may be TRBD1 (5 bases). Per the germline V gene, CDR1 is LGHNA and CDR2 is YSLEER. Deletions cut 7 bases from V and 5 bases from J, with 20 bases between. The CDR3 is made up of 15 amino acids. DNA for the CDR3: TGCGCCAGCACCCCCCGCCCCGACAGTCCATATGGCTACACCTTC. This codes for CASTPRPDSPYGYTF.

The chain couples TRBV14 to TRBJ2-1; 10 bases are a match to TRBD2. The CDR3 consists of 15 residues. V dropped 4 bases and J dropped 10; count of bases not matched to a gene: 10. Germline CDR1 reads SGHDN; CDR2 reads FVKESK. CDR3 sequence (DNA): TGTGCCAGCAGCCTATTAACAGCGGGAGGGCGGGAGCAGTTCTTC. Its translation is CASSLLTAGGREQFF.

This clone was observed a handful of times. This rearrangement joins TRBV15 to TRBJ2-2, with TRBD1 matching 9 bases. J lost 4 bases, V lost 5 bases, and 8 bases had no gene match. The CDR3 sequence is 16 residues long. CDR1 LNHNV and CDR2 YYDKDF come from the germline V gene (reference sequence). CDR3 nucleotides: TGTGCCACCAGCCCGCCCGGGACAGGGATCACCGGGGAGCTGTTTTTT. The encoded protein is CATSPPGTGITGELFF.

This clone has more than one count but fewer than ten. V gene TRBV7-9 combines with J gene TRBJ2-7; D is perhaps TRBD2 (5 bases). Germline assignment: CDR1 SEHNR and CDR2 FQNEAQ (reference sequence). The ends were cut back, 4 bases at V and 0 bases at J, with 10 bases in the middle. The CDR3 spans 14 residues. For the CDR3, the DNA is TGTGCCAGCAGCTGGACTTTGACCTCCTACGAGCAGTACTTC. Its protein is CASSWTLTSYEQYF.

This clone showed up just a few times. The chain recombines TRBV6-6 with TRBJ2-1; D is possibly TRBD1 (6 bases). Trimming pared 5 bases from V and 9 bases from J, leaving 17 bases between. This CDR3 has 14 amino acids. Germline-derived CDR1 and CDR2 are MNHNY and SVGAGI (reference sequence). CDR3 sequence (DNA): TGTGCCAGCAGTACCTTTGGGGCGGACAGTGAGCAGTTCTTC. Translating it yields CASSTFGADSEQFF.

This chain joins TRBV5-1 and TRBJ2-7; the match to TRBD2 covers 7 bases. The CDR3 has 16 residues. V lost 4 bases and J lost 1; bases outside the gene matches: 11. Germline assignment: CDR1 SGHRS and CDR2 YFSETQ. This CDR3 reads CASSRFAGTKSYEQYF. The CDR3 nucleotides are TGCGCCAGCAGCAGATTTGCCGGGACTAAATCCTACGAGCAGTACTTC.